These 24 T cell receptor beta chains were sequenced from one sample in a study of Ad26.COV2.S vaccination and SARS-CoV-2 variants. Using immunoSEQ multiplex PCR, the repertoire was profiled, and TCRdb retains in-frame clones only, with some absent. The sample records around 400,000 clones, about 89% being singletons. Treatment here: some 19 received Ad26.COV2.S at low or high dose, single or two shots; about 5 received placebo; per-sample allocation not given. Sampling occurred on day 63 after the first vaccine or placebo injection. Sequenced material: peripheral blood, taken in a trial of Ad26.COV2.S vaccine versus placebo. The receptors come from a person aged 18-65 years who received the Ad26.COV2.S COVID-19 vaccine or a placebo.

This chain uses TRBV30 with TRBJ2-2; maybe TRBD1 (5 bases). The V and J ends lost 2 bases and 4 bases respectively, with 11 bases between them. Germline loops: CDR1 GTSNPN, CDR2 SVGIG (reference sequence). The CDR3 runs 14 residues. The CDR3 DNA follows: TGTGCCTGGAGTTTAACAGGTAGCACCGGGGAGCTGTTTTTT. It encodes CAWSLTGSTGELFF.

The V and J genes are TRBV6-2 or TRBV6-3 and TRBJ1-1; TRBD1 matches 7 bases. Germline V gene lookup returns CDR1 MNHEY and CDR2 SVGEGT. V lost 6 bases to trimming and J lost 3 bases; unmatched junction nucleotides: 7. The length of the CDR3 is 14 residues. In DNA form, the CDR3 reads TGTGCCAGCAGCCGAACAGGGGTCTACACTGAAGCTTTCTTT. It codes for CASSRTGVYTEAFF.

The J gene is TRBJ1-2, the V gene TRBV19; D gene unclear. CDR3 length: 17 amino acids. V was cut by 1 base and J by 8 bases, with 23 bases left in between. Germline V gives CDR1 LNHDA, CDR2 SQIVND (reference sequence). CDR3 sequence reads: CASSIGGGGHPVRGYTF. The CDR3 DNA reads as TGTGCCAGTAGTATAGGGGGAGGAGGTCATCCTGTACGAGGCTACACCTTC.

This chain connects TRBV5-8 to TRBJ1-1, with 9 bases matching TRBD1. Trimming took 4 bases from V and 5 from J; bases not matched to a gene: 6. The CDR3 length is 14 residues. Germline loops: CDR1 SGHTS, CDR2 YDEGEE. The CDR3 is CASSLGQGRTEAFF. The DNA for the CDR3 is TGTGCCAGCAGCCTGGGACAGGGTAGGACTGAAGCTTTCTTT.

This clone was detected only once. This chain joins TRBV10-1 and TRBJ2-1; no firm D call. CDR3 length equals 12 residues. V lost 3 bases, J lost 3 bases, and 3 bases lay in between. The germline CDR1 and CDR2 sequences are WNHNN and SYGVQD (reference sequence). The CDR3 DNA reads TGCGCCAGCAGTGAAGACTACAATGAGCAGTTCTTC. Protein: CASSEDYNEQFF.

A single count supports this clone. The CDR3 region is CASSLGSGAQYF. CDR3 bases: TGTGCCAGCAGCCTTGGATCGGGGGCCCAGTACTTC. This rearrangement joins TRBV7-3 to TRBJ2-5, with D possibly TRBD2 on 6 matching bases. The CDR3 is 12 amino acids. Germline V lookup: CDR1 SGHTA, CDR2 FQGTGA. Trimming cost V 5 bases and J 9 bases, with 13 bases left between them.

The chain recombines TRBV7-8 with TRBJ2-7, with D perhaps matching TRBD2 (5 bases). The CDR3 runs to 14 residues. Trimming removed 5 bases at V and 4 bases at J, with 15 bases between. From germline, CDR1 is SGHVS and CDR2 FQNEAQ. CDR3 coding DNA: TGTGCCAGCAGCCGCGGACTGCCTGAGTACGAGCAGTACTTC. Amino acid sequence: CASSRGLPEYEQYF.

The chain recombines TRBV13 with TRBJ2-1; D may be TRBD1 (6 bases). This CDR3 is built from 15 residues. The V gene lost 5 bases and the J gene lost 7 bases, with 18 bases spanning the gap. Germline V CDR1 and CDR2: PRHDT, FYEKMQ (reference sequence). CDR3 sequence (DNA): TGTGCCAGCAGCCCGTCGCCGCAACAGGGTAATGAGCAGTTCTTC. Its translation: CASSPSPQQGNEQFF.

The rearrangement links TRBV11-3 to TRBJ2-7, with 7 bases matching TRBD2. Germline trimming cut 0 bases from V and 7 bases from J; bases unmatched to any gene: 3. CDR1 is SGHNT and CDR2 is YENEEA in the germline V gene. This CDR3 spans 13 amino acids. CDR3 sequence: CASSLEGGSEQYF. The CDR3 DNA sequence: TGTGCCAGCAGCTTAGAGGGCGGGAGTGAGCAGTACTTC.

This rearrangement joins TRBV6-5 to TRBJ2-5; TRBD1 matches at 8 bases. The CDR3 length is 13 residues. Germline V gene sequence: CDR1 MNHEY, CDR2 SVGAGI. J lost 4 bases, V lost 5 bases, and 3 bases had no gene match. The CDR3 loop is CASSRTGRETQYF. The CDR3 DNA is TGTGCCAGCAGTCGGACAGGGCGAGAGACCCAGTACTTC.

The rearrangement uses TRBV3-1 (or the pseudogene TRBV3-2) and TRBJ2-7; D gene ambiguous. V lost 1 base and J lost 4, with 17 bases in between. Per the germline V gene, CDR1 is LGHDT and CDR2 is YNNKEL (reference sequence). This CDR3 has 16 residues. Here the CDR3 reads CASSQVGTTPGYEQYF. The CDR3 nucleotides are TGTGCCAGCAGCCAAGTCGGCACTACCCCCGGATACGAGCAGTACTTC.

This clone was counted a single time. The genes are TRBV6-5 and TRBJ1-2, with 7 bases identical to TRBD1. Germline V gene lookup returns CDR1 MNHEY and CDR2 SVGAGI. CDR3 length: 13 residues. J was trimmed by 4 bases and V by 8 bases; bases with no gene match: 7. The CDR3 sequence: CASSTGSSYGYTF. DNA for the CDR3: TGTGCCAGCTCGACAGGGTCTAGCTATGGCTACACCTTC.

The chain uses TRBV2 and TRBJ1-1, with D possibly TRBD1 on 6 matching bases. Germline V lookup: CDR1 SNHLY, CDR2 FYNNEI. Trimming removed 5 bases from V and 6 bases from J, with 10 bases in between. The CDR3 runs to 12 residues. DNA for the CDR3: TGTGCCAGCAGTCAGGGGTCCCCTGAAGCTTTCTTT. It codes for CASSQGSPEAFF. The full variable domain, in which reference TRBV2 and TRBJ1-1 provide the parts outside the CDR3, is EPEVTQTPSHQVTQMGQEVILRCVPISNHLYFYWYRQILGQKVEFLVSFYNNEISEKSEIFDDQFSVERPDGSNFTLKIRSTKLEDSAMYFCASSQGSPEAFFGQGTRLTVV.

The rearrangement joins TRBV5-8 to TRBJ2-1; 12 bases fit TRBD2. The CDR3 consists of 16 residues. Losses at the gene ends were 2 bases for V and 6 bases for J; bases not matched to a gene: 6. In germline, CDR1 is SGHTS, CDR2 YDEGEE. The CDR3 region is CASSFLLTSGSNEQFF. The CDR3 nucleotides are TGTGCCAGCAGCTTCCTTTTGACTAGCGGGAGCAATGAGCAGTTCTTC.

The chain links TRBV6-6 to TRBJ1-1, with TRBD1 as a possible D gene (6 bases). V lost 4 bases and J lost 2, with 11 bases in between. The germline V gene has CDR1 MNHNY and CDR2 SVGAGI (reference sequence). The CDR3 length is 14 residues. CDR3 loop: CASSSLQGNTEAFF. The CDR3 bases are TGTGCCAGCAGTTCCCTACAGGGAAACACTGAAGCTTTCTTT.

The V gene is TRBV3-1 (or the pseudogene TRBV3-2), the J gene TRBJ2-6; TRBD1 matches 7 bases. After removal of 3 bases from V and 3 bases from J, the junction contained 8 bases not matched to a gene. Germline loops: CDR1 LGHDT, CDR2 YNNKEL (reference sequence). The CDR3 runs 17 residues. The DNA of the CDR3 is TGTGCCAGCAGCCAGGGTACAGGGGCAGGTGGGGCCAACGTCCTGACTTTC. Translated: CASSQGTGAGGANVLTF.

The V call is TRBV27, the J call TRBJ1-2; D uncertain. The CDR3 has 13 amino acids. Germline V gene sequence: CDR1 MNHEY, CDR2 SMNVEV (reference sequence). The V end lost 3 bases, the J end lost 2 bases, and 7 bases lay between the germline ends. The CDR3 reads CASSFGKNYGYTF. The CDR3 bases are TGTGCCAGCAGTTTCGGGAAGAACTATGGCTACACCTTC.

The rearrangement links TRBV5-4 to TRBJ2-5, with no clear D. Per germline, CDR1 SGHNT and CDR2 YYREEE (reference sequence). The CDR3 length is 14 residues. Trimming took 2 bases from V and 1 from J, leaving 9 bases between them. The CDR3: CASSLAPPQETQYF. CDR3 bases: TGTGCCAGCAGCTTAGCCCCACCCCAAGAGACCCAGTACTTC.

The rearrangement links TRBV3-1 (or the pseudogene TRBV3-2) to TRBJ1-1, with D unclear. The germline gives CDR1 LGHDT, CDR2 YNNKEL (reference sequence). The CDR3 spans 15 residues. Trimming pared 0 bases from V and 1 base from J, leaving 9 bases between. DNA of the CDR3: TGTGCCAGCAGCCAAGAAAGTGCAGGGAACACTGAAGCTTTCTTT. This sequence encodes CASSQESAGNTEAFF.

The genes are TRBV28 and TRBJ1-1, with 7 positions matching TRBD1. This CDR3 is 14 amino acids long. Germline trimming cut 6 bases from V and 4 bases from J; bases unmatched to any gene: 8. Germline-derived CDR1 and CDR2 are MDHEN and SYDVKM. CDR3 nucleotide sequence: TGTGCCAGCAGGCCGACAGGGAAGGTCACTGAAGCTTTCTTT. This gives the protein CASRPTGKVTEAFF.

The chain recombines TRBV5-1 with TRBJ2-1; TRBD2 aligns across 9 bases. With V trimmed by 3 bases and J by 2 bases, 12 bases remained unmatched. The CDR3 sequence is 18 residues long. Germline V CDR1 and CDR2: SGHRS, YFSETQ. The CDR3 nucleotides are TGCGCCAGCAGCTCCCCCAGCGGGGGGACGCGGACCTACAATGAGCAGTTCTTC. Its protein is CASSSPSGGTRTYNEQFF.

This clone was seen a few times. The chain is built from TRBV12-3 or TRBV12-4 and TRBJ2-7; D is undetermined. The V gene lost 5 bases and the J gene lost 3 bases, with 5 bases spanning the gap. CDR3 length equals 11 residues. The DNA for the CDR3 is TGTGCCAGCAGTGCTAACTACGAGCAGTACTTC. Residues: CASSANYEQYF.

The CDR3 sequence: CASSVNRNQPQHF. The CDR3 bases are TGTGCCAGCAGCGTGAACAGGAATCAGCCCCAGCATTTT. V usage is TRBV7-2 and J usage is TRBJ1-5; D is possibly TRBD1 (5 bases). The CDR3 consists of 13 residues. The V gene's germline CDR1 is SGHTA and CDR2 FQGNSA. The V and J ends lost 5 bases and 4 bases respectively, with 9 bases between them.

Ten or more counts support this clone. The chain recombines TRBV4-3 with TRBJ2-3; D is ambiguous. Germline V CDR1 and CDR2: LGHNA, YSLEER. Trimming left V 1 base short and J 3 bases short, with 5 bases between. This CDR3 contains 13 residues. The CDR3 loop is CASSQVYTDTQYF. In DNA form, the CDR3 reads TGCGCCAGCAGCCAAGTCTATACAGATACGCAGTATTTT.